This TCR beta chain emerged from a study of neoadjuvant nivolumab and ipilimumab in lung cancer. Generated by immunoSEQ multiplex PCR, the TCRdb table keeps only in-frame clones and is missing some. The table has roughly 28,000 clones, 76% seen once. CDR1 and CDR2 from the germline V gene are GTSNPN and SVGIG (reference sequence). This CDR3 comprises 13 residues. Trimming at V came to 2 bases and at J to 7 bases, leaving 7 bases not matched to a gene. The rearrangement uses TRBV30 and TRBJ2-7, with 8 bases that match TRBD2. This receptor was taken from an adult with non-small cell lung cancer. Sequenced material: tumor tissue, taken after neoadjuvant nivolumab, alone or with ipilimumab, at or shortly before surgery. The DNA of the CDR3 is TGTGCCTGGAGTTGGGGTTCGGGGGGGGAGCAGTACTTC. Translated, it gives CAWSWGSGGEQYF.